This T cell receptor (beta chain) emerged from a study of Ad26.COV2.S vaccination and SARS-CoV-2 variants. This clone showed up just once. Its antigen is not known. Clones were read by immunoSEQ multiplex PCR, and TCRdb kept only the in-frame ones, dropping some. The sample lists hundreds of thousands of clones, about 89% seen once, with 5% in the top ten. Documented treatment: around 19 received Ad26.COV2.S at low or high dose, single or two shots; 5 received placebo; per-sample allocation not given. At day 63 after the first vaccine or placebo injection, samples were drawn. Study-level points and caveats: The TCR-based breadth and depth measures might underestimate overall T cell responses. Non-spike TCR breadth showed similarity between vaccine and placebo recipients.

Sequenced here: peripheral blood, sampled in a trial of Ad26.COV2.S vaccine versus placebo. The source is a person aged 18 to 59 who received the Ad26.COV2.S COVID-19 vaccine or a placebo.

The CDR3 nucleotides read TGTGCCAGCAGCTTGGTTGGGCAAGAGACCCAGTACTTC. Its translation is CASSLVGQETQYF. The V call is TRBV5-6, the J call TRBJ2-5; unclear D gene. The CDR3 has 13 residues. V was clipped by 0 bases and J by 2 bases, with 5 bases between them. Germline assignment: CDR1 SGHDT and CDR2 YYEEEE.